This paragraph reports one T cell receptor beta chain. This table comes from immunoSEQ multiplex PCR, and its TCRdb copy is limited to in-frame clones, with some not included. The repertoire holds 84,000 or so clones, with around 91% as singletons. The entry originates in a study of T cell responses to AZD1222 COVID-19 vaccine. The CDR3 has 14 residues. Unmatched junction bases numbered 8, after V lost 9 bases and J lost 6 bases. Looked up from germline, CDR1 is MNHNS and CDR2 is SASEGT. This TCR was sampled from an adult in good health. V and J are TRBV6-1 and TRBJ2-1; 10 nucleotides agree with TRBD2. The specimen was peripheral blood, collected on day 0 of MenACWY control vaccination. The CDR3 sequence is CASLASGSFNEQFF. The CDR3 coding sequence is TGTGCCAGTTTGGCTAGCGGGAGTTTCAATGAGCAGTTCTTC.